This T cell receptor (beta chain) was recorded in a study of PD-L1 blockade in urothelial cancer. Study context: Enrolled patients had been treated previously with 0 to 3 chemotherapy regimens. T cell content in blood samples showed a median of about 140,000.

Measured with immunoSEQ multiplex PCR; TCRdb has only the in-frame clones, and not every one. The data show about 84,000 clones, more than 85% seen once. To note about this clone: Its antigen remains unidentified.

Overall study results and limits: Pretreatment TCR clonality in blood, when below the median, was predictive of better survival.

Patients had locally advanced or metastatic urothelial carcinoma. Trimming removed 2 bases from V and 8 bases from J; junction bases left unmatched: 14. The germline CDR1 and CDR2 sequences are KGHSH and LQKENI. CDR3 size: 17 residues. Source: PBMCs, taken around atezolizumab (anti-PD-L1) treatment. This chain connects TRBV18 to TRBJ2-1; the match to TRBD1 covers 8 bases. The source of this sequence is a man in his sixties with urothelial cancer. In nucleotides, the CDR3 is TGTGCCAGCTCACCAGTAGGTGGTCAGGGGGCTCTCGATGAGCAGTTCTTC. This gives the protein CASSPVGGQGALDEQFF. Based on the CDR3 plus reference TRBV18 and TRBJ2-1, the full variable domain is NAGVMQNPRHLVRRRGQEARLRCSPMKGHSHVYWYRQLPEEGLKFMVYLQKENIIDESGMPKERFSAEFPKEGPSILRIQQVVRGDSAAYFCASSPVGGQGALDEQFFGPGTRLTVL.